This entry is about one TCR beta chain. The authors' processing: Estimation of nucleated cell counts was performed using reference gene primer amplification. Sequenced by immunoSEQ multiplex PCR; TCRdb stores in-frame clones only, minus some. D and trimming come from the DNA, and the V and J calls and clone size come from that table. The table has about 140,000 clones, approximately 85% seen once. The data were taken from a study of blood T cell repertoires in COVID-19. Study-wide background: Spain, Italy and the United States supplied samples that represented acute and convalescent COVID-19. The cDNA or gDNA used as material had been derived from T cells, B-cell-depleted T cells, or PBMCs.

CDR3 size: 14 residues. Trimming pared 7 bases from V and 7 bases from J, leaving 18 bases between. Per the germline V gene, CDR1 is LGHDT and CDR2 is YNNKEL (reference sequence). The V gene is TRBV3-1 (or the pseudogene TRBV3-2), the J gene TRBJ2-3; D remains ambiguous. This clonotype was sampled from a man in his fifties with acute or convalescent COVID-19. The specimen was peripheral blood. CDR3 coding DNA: TGTGCCAGCACCCGCGGCCCCAGCTCCTATACGCAGTATTTT. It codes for CASTRGPSSYTQYF.